This TCR beta chain is from a study of blood T cell repertoires in COVID-19. Overall study: COVID-19 samples, acute and convalescent, were from the United States, Italy and Spain.

In the source study's methods: Cell counts per sample came from amplifying reference gene primers. The protocol was immunoSEQ multiplex PCR, while the TCRdb copy is restricted to in-frame clones and leaves out a portion. V and J calls plus clone size are reproduced from that table; the DNA served to infer D and trimming. This sample has over 100,000 clones, with about nine tenths found just once. Trimming cost V 3 bases and J 7 bases; bases outside gene matches: 6. Germline loops: CDR1 SGHTA, CDR2 FQGNSA. The CDR3 contains 13 residues. The chain is built from TRBV7-2 and TRBJ2-7, with TRBD1 matching over 7 bases. Sequenced input: peripheral blood. This TCR derives from a man aged 50-59 years with acute or convalescent COVID-19. CDR3 amino acids: CASSFWQGEEQYF. The CDR3 nucleotides read TGTGCCAGCAGCTTCTGGCAGGGGGAAGAGCAGTACTTC.